The TCR beta chain under discussion was sequenced for a study of T cells expressing NK-cell markers. Study-level background: Most of the eight sequenced donors tested HCMV-seropositive; one tested seronegative.

For each CDR3 protein, TCRdb gives one entry from its re-call of the 5' RACE reads, without DNA. This listing includes more than 250,000 distinct CDR3 sequences. The germline gives CDR1 KGHDR, CDR2 SFDVKD. This CDR3 contains 17 residues. Sequencing used blood T cells: a sorted CD56 or NKG2C T cell subset, CD4+ or CD8+ T cells, or bulk PBMC T cells (not recorded which). The TCR comes from a man aged 18 to 30 in good health. The chain couples TRBV24-1 to TRBJ2-3; the D call of TRBD2 rests on TCRdb alone, since no DNA is present to check it. CDR3 sequence: CATSERAGGNWEDTQYF.